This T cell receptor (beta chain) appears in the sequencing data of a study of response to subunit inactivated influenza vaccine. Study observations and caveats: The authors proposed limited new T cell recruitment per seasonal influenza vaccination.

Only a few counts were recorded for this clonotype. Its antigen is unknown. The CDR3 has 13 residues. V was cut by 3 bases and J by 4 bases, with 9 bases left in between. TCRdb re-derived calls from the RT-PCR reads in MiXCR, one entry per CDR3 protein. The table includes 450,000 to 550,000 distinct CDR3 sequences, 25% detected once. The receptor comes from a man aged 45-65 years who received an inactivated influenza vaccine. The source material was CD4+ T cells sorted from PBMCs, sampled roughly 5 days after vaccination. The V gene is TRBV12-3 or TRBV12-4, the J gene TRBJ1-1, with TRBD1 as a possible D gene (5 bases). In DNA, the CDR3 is TGTGCCAGCAGTTTTCCGGGGACCACTGAAGCTTTCTTT. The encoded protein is CASSFPGTTEAFF.